What follows are 4 T cell receptor beta chains derived from one specimen sequenced in a study of memory CD4+ T cells and cytomegalovirus serostatus. The method was immunoSEQ multiplex PCR; TCRdb's version includes in-frame clones alone and lacks a portion of them. This sample carries 52,000 or so clones, around 78% of them seen once, and the ten largest clones take around 1.6%. Single viable CD3+CD4+CD8-CD45RO+ cells were sorted as the memory CD4+ T cells. The specimen sequenced was memory CD4+ T cells from blood. Receptors originate from an adult in good health and CMV-seronegative.

This chain connects TRBV11-2 to TRBJ1-2; the D is unclear. This CDR3 has 14 residues. The V end was cut by 2 bases, the J end by 4 bases, with 11 bases between. Germline values: CDR1 SGHAT, CDR2 FQNNGV. CDR3 nucleotides: TGTGCCAGCAGCTTATTGGGCACCTCCTATGGCTACACCTTC. As protein: CASSLLGTSYGYTF.

The J gene is TRBJ1-1, the V gene TRBV5-8; D is possibly TRBD1 (5 bases). Trimming stripped 6 bases from V and 4 bases from J, with 16 bases between. This CDR3 comprises 14 residues. Germline V gives CDR1 SGHTS, CDR2 YDEGEE. Here the CDR3 DNA reads TGTGCCAGCAACCATGACAGTCCTGGCACTGAAGCTTTCTTT. This translates into CASNHDSPGTEAFF.

This chain connects TRBV27 to TRBJ1-5; 9 nucleotides line up with TRBD1. Trimming took 6 bases from V and 3 from J; bases not matched to a gene: 3. This CDR3 region has 14 residues. From germline, CDR1 is MNHEY and CDR2 SMNVEV (reference sequence). The CDR3 sequence is CASRRDRDNQPQHF. CDR3 bases: TGTGCCAGCAGGCGGGACAGGGACAATCAGCCCCAGCATTTT.

This clone has a single count. This chain uses TRBV28 with TRBJ1-4; the match to TRBD1 covers 8 bases. CDR3 length: 15 amino acids. J lost 8 bases, V lost 2 bases, and 7 bases had no gene match. The germline V gene encodes CDR1 MDHEN and CDR2 SYDVKM. CDR3 loop: CASSLPQGAREKLFF. DNA for the CDR3: TGTGCCAGCAGTTTACCCCAGGGGGCACGGGAAAAACTGTTTTTT.